Included here is one T cell receptor (beta chain) sequence, with context. Its cognate antigen is unknown. The sorted conventional CD4+ T cells were CD25-low and CD127-high, with genomic DNA sequenced. This record comes from a study of regulatory and conventional T cells in RAG deficiency. Measured with immunoSEQ multiplex PCR; TCRdb has only the in-frame clones, and not every one. The table records roughly 32,000 clones, roughly 96% of them present only once. Findings and caveats of the study: Patient subsets had shorter CDR3s; Omenn Treg-Tconv overlap exceeded 75%. Sorted Omenn CD25-high CD127-low cells may not be bona fide Tregs. RAG-deficient patients showed markedly lower Shannon entropy and higher Simpson indices than control T-cell subsets.

This sample also appeared in a second study, on regulatory T cells. That publication notes: Amplification used 52 TRBV primers and 13 TRBJ primers.

The sequencing input was CD25- CD4+ T cells sorted from blood. The receptor comes from a human donor in good health.

Written as DNA, the CDR3 is TGTGCCAGCAGCTTAGTGGCGGGCTATAATCAGCCCCAGCATTTT. Amino acid sequence: CASSLVAGYNQPQHF. This chain links TRBV11-2 with TRBJ1-5; D gene uncertain. The CDR3 sequence is 15 residues long. Germline V lookup: CDR1 SGHAT, CDR2 FQNNGV. The germline V and J ends were trimmed by 1 base and 4 bases, with 11 bases remaining between them.